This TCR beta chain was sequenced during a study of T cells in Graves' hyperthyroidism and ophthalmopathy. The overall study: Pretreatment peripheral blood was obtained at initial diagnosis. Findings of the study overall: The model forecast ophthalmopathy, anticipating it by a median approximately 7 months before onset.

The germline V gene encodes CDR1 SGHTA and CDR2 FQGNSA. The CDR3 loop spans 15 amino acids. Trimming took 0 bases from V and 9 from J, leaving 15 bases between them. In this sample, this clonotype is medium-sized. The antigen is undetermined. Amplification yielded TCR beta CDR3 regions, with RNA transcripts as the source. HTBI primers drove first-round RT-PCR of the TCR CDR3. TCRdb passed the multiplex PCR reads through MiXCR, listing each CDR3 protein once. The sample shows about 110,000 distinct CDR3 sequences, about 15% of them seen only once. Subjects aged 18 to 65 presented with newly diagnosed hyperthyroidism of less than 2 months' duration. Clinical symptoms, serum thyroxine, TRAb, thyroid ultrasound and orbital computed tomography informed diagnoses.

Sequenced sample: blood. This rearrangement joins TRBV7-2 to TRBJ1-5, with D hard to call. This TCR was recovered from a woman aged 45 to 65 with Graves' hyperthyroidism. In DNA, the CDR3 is TGTGCCAGCAGCTTAGCGCTACCGGGAATTGGGCCCCAGCATTTT. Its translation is CASSLALPGIGPQHF. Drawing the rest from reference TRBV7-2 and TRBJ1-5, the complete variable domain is GAGVSQSPSNKVTEKGKDVELRCDPISGHTALYWYRQSLGQGLEFLIYFQGNSAPDKSGLPSDRFSAERTGGSVSTLTIQRTQQEDSAVYLCASSLALPGIGPQHFGDGTRLSIL.